This T cell receptor beta chain is from a study of blood T cell repertoires in COVID-19 (dated by TCRdb to about 2020). With respect to the entire study: Collaborator samples came from the United States, Italy and Spain and covered acute and convalescent phases of COVID-19. The prospective study material was composed of cDNA or gDNA derived from T cells, B-cell-depleted T cells, or PBMCs. The dataset comprised deeply sampled blood TCRbeta repertoires from subjects exposed to, actively infected with, or recovered from COVID-19. The repertoires were released in a freely available public database intended as a resource for research on the immune response to SARS-CoV-2. Samples came from the ongoing ImmuneRACE study (first 160 participants) plus 1,254 subjects from 6 global collaborators. A de-identified subject ID, COVID-19 status, age in years and sex were almost always included in the sample metadata. Where available, HLA class I and class II types were obtained from metadata supplied by the sample provider rather than from assay-based typing. Study-wide findings and limitations: How much clinical and demographic metadata was included differed by source and by participant, and the metadata was provided uncurated.

Enrolling through a virtual design, the prospective study's participants ranged in age from about 18 to 89 years and lived across 24 United States geographic areas. In the prospective study, participants were assigned to cohorts based on the clinical history participants reported in a screening survey and a study questionnaire. ImmuneRACE Cohort 3 recovered participants were defined by two consecutive negative NP/OP PCR tests, healthcare professional clearance, or symptom resolution. In the prospective study, whole blood, serum and a nasopharyngeal or oropharyngeal swab were collected from each participant by mobile phlebotomists. Additional blood draws and questionnaires over an approximately two-month period could optionally be provided by prospective study participants. Blood samples from the prospective study were shipped frozen or at room temperature prior to DNA extraction. To note about this clone: Its antigen is still unknown. The input lacks base qualities; no much larger clone sits a single base away.

TCRbeta CDR3 regions were amplified from genomic DNA using the immunoSEQ Assay, a bias-controlled multiplex PCR. As for the original processing: The number of nucleated cells in each sample was estimated from the amplification of reference gene primers within the assay. To quantify the absolute abundance of each unique TCRbeta CDR3 rearrangement, sequence reads were collapsed and filtered. Productive Simpson clonality was computed per sample as the square root of Simpson's diversity index over productive rearrangements. In its TCRdb copy, this immuneACCESS table keeps in-frame sequences only and misses some clones. Where compared with another copy, unresolved V genes explain less than half of these, and the others have no known cause. The D gene and trimming were derived from the DNA, and the V and J assignments and clone size from that table. This sample gives some 130,000 clones in total; roughly 87% of them show up just once. The ten most abundant clones make up 18% of the sample.

V drops 1 base and J drops 4 bases, leaving 11 bases in between. The germline V gene sets CDR1 to SGHTA and CDR2 to FQGNSA. The CDR3 sequence holds 14 residues, the cysteine and phenylalanine included. The DNA shown is the 42-base CDR3, in frame from base 1. The chain is encoded by TRBV7-2 joined to TRBJ2-7; the D gene lacks a confident call. The specimen sequenced was PBMCs or T cells enriched from blood (not recorded which). The clonotype comes from a man aged 25 to 40 who had recovered from COVID-19. Here the CDR3 is given as CASSLEFGTYEQYF. The DNA is TGTGCCAGCAGCTTAGAATTCGGTACTTACGAGCAGTACTTC.